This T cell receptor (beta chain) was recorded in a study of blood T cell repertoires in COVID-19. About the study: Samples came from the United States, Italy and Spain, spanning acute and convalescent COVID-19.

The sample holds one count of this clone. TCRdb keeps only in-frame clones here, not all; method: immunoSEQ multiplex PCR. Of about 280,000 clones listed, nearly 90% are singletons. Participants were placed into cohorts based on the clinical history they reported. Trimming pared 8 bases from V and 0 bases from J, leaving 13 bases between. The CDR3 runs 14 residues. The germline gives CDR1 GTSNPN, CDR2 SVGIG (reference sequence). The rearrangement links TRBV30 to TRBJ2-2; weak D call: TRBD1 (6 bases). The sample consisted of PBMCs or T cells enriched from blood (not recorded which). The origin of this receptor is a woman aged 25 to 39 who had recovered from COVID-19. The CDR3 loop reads CARSTGANTGELFF. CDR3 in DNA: TGTGCCCGATCGACAGGAGCGAACACCGGGGAGCTGTTTTTT.